This record covers a single TCR beta chain. The record originates from a study of blood T cell repertoires in COVID-19. The CDR3 runs to 16 residues. V lost 1 base and J 8 bases, leaving 15 bases between the germline ends. The germline CDR1 and CDR2 sequences are SNHLY and FYNNEI. Profiled with immunoSEQ multiplex PCR; TCRdb holds only in-frame clones, not every one. The sample holds 250,000 or so clones, about 91% seen once. The TCR sequence derives from a woman in her thirties or forties with acute COVID-19. What was sequenced was PBMCs or T cells enriched from blood (not recorded which). The chain employs TRBV2 and TRBJ1-6; the D gene is possibly TRBD1 (5 bases). The CDR3 DNA sequence: TGTGCCAGCAGTGAAGGGGGCTCGTGGAGGGATTCACCCCTCCACTTT. Translated: CASSEGGSWRDSPLHF.